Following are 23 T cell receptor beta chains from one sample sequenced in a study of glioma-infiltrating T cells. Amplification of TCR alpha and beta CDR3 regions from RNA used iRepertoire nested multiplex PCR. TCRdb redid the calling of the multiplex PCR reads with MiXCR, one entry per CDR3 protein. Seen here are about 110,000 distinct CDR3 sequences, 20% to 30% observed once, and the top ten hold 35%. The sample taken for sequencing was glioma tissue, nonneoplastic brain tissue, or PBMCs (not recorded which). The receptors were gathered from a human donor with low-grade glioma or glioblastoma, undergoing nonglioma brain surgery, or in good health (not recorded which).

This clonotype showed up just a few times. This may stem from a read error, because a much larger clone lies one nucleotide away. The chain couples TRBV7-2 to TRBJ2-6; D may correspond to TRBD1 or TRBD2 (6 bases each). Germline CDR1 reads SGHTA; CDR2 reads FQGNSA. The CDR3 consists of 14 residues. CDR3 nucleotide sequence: TGTGCCAGCGGCTTAGCGGAGGGGGGTAACGTCCTGACTTTC. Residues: CASGLAEGGNVLTF.

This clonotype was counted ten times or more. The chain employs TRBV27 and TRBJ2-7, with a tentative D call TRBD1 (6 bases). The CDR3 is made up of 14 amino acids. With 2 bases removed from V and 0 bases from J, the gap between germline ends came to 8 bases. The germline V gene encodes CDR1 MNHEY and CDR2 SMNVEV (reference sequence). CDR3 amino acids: CASSLRQASYEQYF. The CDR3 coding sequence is TGTGCCAGCAGTTTAAGACAGGCCTCCTACGAGCAGTACTTC.

The CDR3 region has the DNA TGTGCCAGCAGCGGCCAGGGAGGACAGCCCCAGCATTTT. Its translation is CASSGQGGQPQHF. This chain connects TRBV3-1 to TRBJ1-5; D may be TRBD1 (5 bases). This CDR3 contains 13 residues. Germline V gene sequence: CDR1 LGHDT, CDR2 YNNKEL (reference sequence). The germline V and J ends were trimmed by 5 bases and 7 bases, with 12 bases remaining between them.

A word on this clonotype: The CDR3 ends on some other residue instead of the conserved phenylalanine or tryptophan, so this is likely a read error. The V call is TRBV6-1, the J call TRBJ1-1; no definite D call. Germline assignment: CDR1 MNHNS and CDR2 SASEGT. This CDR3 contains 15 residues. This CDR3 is CASSEGWEMNTEAFS. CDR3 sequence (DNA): TGTGCAAGCAGTGAAGGATGGGAGATGAACACTGAAGCTTTCTCT.

The CDR3 loop is CASSQDPDRNDIQYF. CDR3 coding DNA: TGCGCCAGCAGCCAAGATCCCGATAGGAACGACATTCAGTACTTC. The chain couples TRBV4-3 to TRBJ2-4; D gene unclear. CDR1 and CDR2 (germline): LGHNA, YSLEER. The CDR3 length is 15 residues. V lost 0 bases and J 8 bases, leaving 14 bases between the germline ends.

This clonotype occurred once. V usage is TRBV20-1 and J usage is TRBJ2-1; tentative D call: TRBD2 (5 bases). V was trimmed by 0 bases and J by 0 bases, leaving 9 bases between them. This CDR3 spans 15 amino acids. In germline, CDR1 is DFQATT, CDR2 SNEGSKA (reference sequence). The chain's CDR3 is CSARDLEDSYNEQFF. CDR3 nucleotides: TGCAGTGCTAGAGATCTGGAGGACTCCTACAATGAGCAGTTCTTC.

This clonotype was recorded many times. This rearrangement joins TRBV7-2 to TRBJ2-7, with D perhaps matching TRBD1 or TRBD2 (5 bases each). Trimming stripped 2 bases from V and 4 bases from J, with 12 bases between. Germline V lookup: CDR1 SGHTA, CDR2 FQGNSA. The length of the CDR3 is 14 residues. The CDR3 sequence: CASSLREGRYEQYF. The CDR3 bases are TGTGCCAGCAGCTTACGCGAGGGGCGGTACGAGCAGTACTTC.

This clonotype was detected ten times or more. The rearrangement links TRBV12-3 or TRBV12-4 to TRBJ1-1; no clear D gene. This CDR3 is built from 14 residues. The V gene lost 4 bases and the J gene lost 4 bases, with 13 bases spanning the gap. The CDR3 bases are TGTGCCAGCAGTTCGAGGGTGGTTACCACTGAAGCTTTCTTT. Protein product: CASSSRVVTTEAFF.

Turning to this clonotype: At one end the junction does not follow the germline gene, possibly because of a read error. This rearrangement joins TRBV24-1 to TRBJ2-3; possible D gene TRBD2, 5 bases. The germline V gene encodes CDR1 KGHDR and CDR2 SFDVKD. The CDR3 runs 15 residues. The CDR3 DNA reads TGTGCCGCCAGTTACAAGGGAGAAGGCACAGATACGCAGTATTTT. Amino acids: CAASYKGEGTDTQYF.

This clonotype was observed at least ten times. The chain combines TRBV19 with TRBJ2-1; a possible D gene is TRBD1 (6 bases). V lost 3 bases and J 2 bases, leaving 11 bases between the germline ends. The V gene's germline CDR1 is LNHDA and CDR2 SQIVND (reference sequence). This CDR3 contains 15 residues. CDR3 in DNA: TGTGCCAGTAGTATCGACAGGTCTACCTACAATGAGCAGTTCTTC. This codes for CASSIDRSTYNEQFF.

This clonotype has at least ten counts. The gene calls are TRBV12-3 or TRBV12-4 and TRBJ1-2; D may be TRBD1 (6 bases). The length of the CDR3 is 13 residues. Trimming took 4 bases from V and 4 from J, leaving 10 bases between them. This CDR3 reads CASSSGVRYGYTF. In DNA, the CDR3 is TGTGCCAGCAGTTCAGGGGTGCGCTATGGCTACACCTTC.

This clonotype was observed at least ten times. Here the CDR3 DNA reads TGTGCCAGCCGCGGGTACTCCTACAATGAGCAGTTCTTC. The encoded protein is CASRGYSYNEQFF. The rearrangement joins TRBV7-2 to TRBJ2-1; D may be TRBD2 (5 bases). Between the trimmed V and J ends, which lost 8 bases and 0 bases, there was a span of 8 bases. This CDR3 contains 13 residues. In germline, CDR1 is SGHTA, CDR2 FQGNSA.

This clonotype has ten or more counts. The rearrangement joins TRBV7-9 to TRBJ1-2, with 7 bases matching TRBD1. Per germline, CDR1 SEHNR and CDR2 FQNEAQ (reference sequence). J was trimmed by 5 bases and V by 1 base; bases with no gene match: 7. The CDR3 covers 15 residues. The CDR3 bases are TGTGCCAGCAGCTTAGACATCCCAGGGGGATATGGCTACACCTTC. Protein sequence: CASSLDIPGGYGYTF.

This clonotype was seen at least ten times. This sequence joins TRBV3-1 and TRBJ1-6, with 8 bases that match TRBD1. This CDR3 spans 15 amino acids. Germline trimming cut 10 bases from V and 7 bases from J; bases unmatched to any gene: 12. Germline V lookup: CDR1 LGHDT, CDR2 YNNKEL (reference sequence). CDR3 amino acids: CATSGPGGLNSPLHF. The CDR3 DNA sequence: TGTGCCACCTCCGGACCAGGGGGCCTGAATTCACCCCTCCACTTT. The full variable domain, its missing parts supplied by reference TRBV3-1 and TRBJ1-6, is DTAVSQTPKYLVTQMGNDKSIKCEQNLGHDTMYWYKQDSKKFLKIMFSYNNKELIINETVPNRFSPKSPDKAHLNLHINSLELGDSAVYFCATSGPGGLNSPLHFGNGTRLTVT.

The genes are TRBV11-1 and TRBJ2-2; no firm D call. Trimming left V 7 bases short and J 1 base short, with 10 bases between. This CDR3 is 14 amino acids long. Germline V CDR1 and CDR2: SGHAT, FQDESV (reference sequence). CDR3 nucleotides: TGTGCCAGCACAATCTCCTTGAACACCGGGGAGCTGTTTTTT. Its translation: CASTISLNTGELFF.

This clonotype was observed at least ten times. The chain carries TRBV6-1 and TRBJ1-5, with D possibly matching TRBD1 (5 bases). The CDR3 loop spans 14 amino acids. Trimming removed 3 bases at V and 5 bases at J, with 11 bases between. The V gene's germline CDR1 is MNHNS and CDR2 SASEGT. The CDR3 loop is CASSELDRDQPQHF. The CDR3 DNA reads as TGTGCCAGCAGTGAGTTAGACAGAGATCAGCCCCAGCATTTT.

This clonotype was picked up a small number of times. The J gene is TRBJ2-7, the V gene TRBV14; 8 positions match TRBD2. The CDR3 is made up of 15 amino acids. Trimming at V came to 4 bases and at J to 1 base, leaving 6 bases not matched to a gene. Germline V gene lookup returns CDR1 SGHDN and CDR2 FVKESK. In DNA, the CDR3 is TGTGCCAGCAGCCCTTTTCGGGGGGGTTCCTACGAGCAGTACTTC. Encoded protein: CASSPFRGGSYEQYF.

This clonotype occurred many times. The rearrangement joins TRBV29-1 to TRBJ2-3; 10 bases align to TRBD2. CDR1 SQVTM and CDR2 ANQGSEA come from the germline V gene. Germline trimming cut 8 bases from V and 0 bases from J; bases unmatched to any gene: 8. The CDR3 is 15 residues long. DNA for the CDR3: TGCAGCAGTGCTAGCGGGAGCCATAGCACAGATACGCAGTATTTT. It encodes CSSASGSHSTDTQYF.

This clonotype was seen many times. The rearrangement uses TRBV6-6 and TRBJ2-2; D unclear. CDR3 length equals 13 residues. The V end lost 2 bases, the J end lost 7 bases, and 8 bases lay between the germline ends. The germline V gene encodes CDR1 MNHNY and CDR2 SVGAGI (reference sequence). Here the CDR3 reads CASSYVYDGELFF. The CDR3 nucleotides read TGTGCCAGCAGTTACGTGTATGACGGGGAGCTGTTTTTT.

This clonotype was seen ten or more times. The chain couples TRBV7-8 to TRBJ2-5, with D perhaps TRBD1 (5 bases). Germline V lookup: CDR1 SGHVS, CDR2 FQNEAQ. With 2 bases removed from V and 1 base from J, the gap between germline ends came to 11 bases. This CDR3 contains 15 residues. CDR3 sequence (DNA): TGTGCCAGCAGCTTAACAGGTGGCTCCCAAGAGACCCAGTACTTC. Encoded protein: CASSLTGGSQETQYF. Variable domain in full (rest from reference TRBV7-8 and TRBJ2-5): GAGVSQSPRYKVAKRGQDVALRCDPISGHVSLFWYQQALGQGPEFLTYFQNEAQLDKSGLPSDRFFAERPEGSVSTLKIQRTQQEDSAVYLCASSLTGGSQETQYFGPGTRLLVL.

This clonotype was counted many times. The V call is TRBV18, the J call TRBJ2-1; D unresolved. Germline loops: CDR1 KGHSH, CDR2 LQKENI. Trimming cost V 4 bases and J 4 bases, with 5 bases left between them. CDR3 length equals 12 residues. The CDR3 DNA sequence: TGTGCCAGCTCACTCGCGTACAATGAGCAGTTCTTC. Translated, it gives CASSLAYNEQFF.

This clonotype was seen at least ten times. This chain's CDR3 is CASSYGTEEQYF. Written as DNA, the CDR3 is TGTGCCAGCAGCTATGGGACGGAGGAGCAGTACTTC. This chain links TRBV7-2 with TRBJ2-7; possibly TRBD1 or TRBD2 for D (5 bases each). The V gene lost 4 bases and the J gene lost 7 bases, with 11 bases spanning the gap. CDR1 is SGHTA, CDR2 FQGNSA, per germline. The CDR3 length is 12 residues.

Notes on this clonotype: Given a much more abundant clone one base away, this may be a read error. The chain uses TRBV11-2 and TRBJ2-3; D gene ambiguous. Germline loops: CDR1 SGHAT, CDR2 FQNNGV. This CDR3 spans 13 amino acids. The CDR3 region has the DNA TGTACCAGCAGCCTCCCCGGAGCGGATACGCAGTATTTT. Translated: CTSSLPGADTQYF. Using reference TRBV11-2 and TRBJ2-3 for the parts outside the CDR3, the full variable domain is EAGVAQSPRYKIIEKRQSVAFWCNPISGHATLYWYQQILGQGPKLLIQFQNNGVVDDSQLPKDRFSAERLKGVDSTLKIQPAKLEDSAVYLCTSSLPGADTQYFGPGTRLTVL.